One and the same sample provided the 2 T cell receptor beta chains below, sequenced in a study of T cells after yellow fever vaccination. TCRdb analysed the 5' RACE reads with MiXCR anew, one entry per CDR3 protein. This sample has 300,000 to 400,000 distinct CDR3 sequences, with roughly 9.4% found just once. The sample in question was PBMCs, obtained on the day of the first yellow fever vaccination. These receptors all stem from a young man who received the YFV17D yellow fever vaccine.

This clonotype has a handful of counts. The chain joins TRBV7-2 to TRBJ2-7, with D possibly matching TRBD1 (6 bases). Germline lookup yields CDR1 SGHTA and CDR2 FQGNSA. The CDR3 has 14 amino acids. The V end was cut by 7 bases, the J end by 5 bases, with 18 bases between. The DNA of the CDR3 is TGTGCCAGCACCGATCCCGGGACAATAAACGAGCAGTACTTC. This encodes CASTDPGTINEQYF. The full variable domain, with the rest looked up from reference TRBV7-2 and TRBJ2-7, is GAGVSQSPSNKVTEKGKDVELRCDPISGHTALYWYRQSLGQGLEFLIYFQGNSAPDKSGLPSDRFSAERTGGSVSTLTIQRTQQEDSAVYLCASTDPGTINEQYFGPGTRLTVT.

The chain recombines TRBV11-2 with TRBJ2-5; 9 bases fit TRBD1. This CDR3 has 14 residues. After removal of 4 bases from V and 3 bases from J, the junction contained 3 bases not matched to a gene. The V gene's germline CDR1 is SGHAT and CDR2 FQNNGV. The CDR3 here is CASSWDRAKETQYF. The CDR3 nucleotides are TGTGCCAGCAGCTGGGACAGGGCCAAAGAGACCCAGTACTTC.